This record covers a single T cell receptor (beta chain). These data are taken from a study of somatic mutations in cytotoxic T cells in rheumatoid arthritis. Whole-study context: Patient blood (approximately 30 ml EDTA) was collected right after diagnosis, preceding any treatment.

The method was immunoSEQ multiplex PCR; TCRdb's version includes in-frame clones alone and lacks a portion of them. The sample records 10,000 to 13,000 clones, 65% to 80% being singletons. Trimming took off 4 bases at V and 2 bases at J, with 11 bases between the two ends. This CDR3 region has 14 residues. Per the germline V gene, CDR1 is MNHEY and CDR2 is SMNVEV (reference sequence). The TCR was taken from an adult with rheumatoid arthritis. The V and J genes are TRBV27 and TRBJ1-1, with a tentative D call TRBD1 (6 bases). Specimen: CD8+ T cells sorted from blood. As DNA, the CDR3 is TGTGCCAGCAGTTCACAGGGCCTTAACACTGAAGCTTTCTTT. It is translated as CASSSQGLNTEAFF.